Listed here are 9 T cell receptor beta chains from one sample, sequenced in a study of Graves' ophthalmopathy and Graves' hyperthyroidism. From RNA, the CDR3 regions of TCR beta chains were amplified and sequenced. The workflow started with a first-round RT-PCR run with HTBI primers and then moved on to a second-round multiplex PCR. A single record per CDR3 protein comes from TCRdb applying MiXCR to the multiplex PCR reads. The sample lists over 500,000 distinct CDR3 sequences, about 24% occurring once. Material: peripheral blood. The receptors were gathered from a young woman with stable Graves' hyperthyroidism. Some clones in this sample may be carry-over from other donors' samples.

J is TRBJ1-1 and V is TRBV12-3 or TRBV12-4; 8 bases line up with TRBD1. The CDR3 is made up of 13 amino acids. With V trimmed by 7 bases and J by 3 bases, 4 bases remained unmatched. The CDR3, as DNA: TGTGCCAGCACCTTGACAGGGGACACTGAAGCTTTCTTT. Residues: CASTLTGDTEAFF.

The V and J genes are TRBV24-1 and TRBJ1-1, with unresolved D. CDR1 KGHDR and CDR2 SFDVKD come from the germline V gene. With 4 bases removed from V and 5 bases from J, the gap between germline ends came to 10 bases. CDR3 length: 13 residues. The CDR3 coding sequence is TGTGCCACCAGTGAGGAAGGAAGGACTGAAGCTTTCTTT. Its protein is CATSEEGRTEAFF.

The sample holds many counts of this clonotype. The chain couples TRBV3-1 to TRBJ1-1, with no clear D. This CDR3 comprises 12 residues. The germline V gene has CDR1 LGHDT and CDR2 YNNKEL (reference sequence). V was clipped by 3 bases and J by 10 bases, with 12 bases between them. CDR3 sequence reads: CASSQRSFGAFF. The CDR3 bases are TGTGCCAGCAGCCAGCGGAGTTTCGGAGCTTTCTTT.

This clonotype has only a few counts. A much larger clone differs by one base, so this may be a read error. The chain recombines TRBV6-1 with TRBJ1-5; D possibly corresponds to TRBD1 (6 bases). The V end was cut by 4 bases, the J end by 7 bases, with 20 bases between. This CDR3 contains 16 residues. CDR1 is MNHNS, CDR2 SASEGT, per germline. CDR3 nucleotides: TGTGCCAGCAGTGGGGAGGCAGGGGTGGCAGGCCAGCCCCAGCATTTT. Its protein is CASSGEAGVAGQPQHF.

This sequence joins TRBV28 and TRBJ2-7; the match to TRBD2 covers 14 bases. This CDR3 comprises 14 residues. Per germline, CDR1 MDHEN and CDR2 SYDVKM. V shed 7 bases and J 2 bases; nucleotides not matched to a gene: 1. The CDR3 protein is CASMTSGRAYEQYF. The DNA of the CDR3 is TGTGCCAGCATGACTAGCGGGAGGGCCTACGAGCAGTACTTC.

This clonotype showed up just a few times. The rearrangement joins TRBV7-6 to TRBJ2-3; D not certain. The CDR3 covers 15 residues. Trimming shortened V by 5 bases and J by 2 bases, and 14 bases separated the two germline ends. Germline CDR1 reads SGHVS; CDR2 reads FNYEAQ. CDR3 residues: CASSPRWTNTDTQYF. The CDR3 DNA reads as TGTGCCAGCAGCCCCCGCTGGACGAACACAGATACGCAGTATTTT.

This clonotype was detected many times. The chain links TRBV20-1 to TRBJ2-7, with D unclear. Trimming took off 1 base at V and 0 bases at J, with 4 bases between the two ends. The CDR3 has 12 amino acids. Germline assignment: CDR1 DFQATT and CDR2 SNEGSKA (reference sequence). In DNA, the CDR3 is TGCAGTGCTAGAGGCCACTCCTACGAGCAGTACTTC. Translating it yields CSARGHSYEQYF.

This clonotype was picked up many times. The rearrangement uses TRBV20-1 and TRBJ1-5; 7 bases line up with TRBD1. The CDR3 covers 14 residues. Germline loops: CDR1 DFQATT, CDR2 SNEGSKA (reference sequence). With 0 bases clipped from V and 6 bases from J, the junction kept 5 bases outside the gene matches. CDR3 sequence: CSARDKGAGQPQHF. Written as DNA, the CDR3 is TGCAGTGCTAGAGATAAGGGGGCTGGTCAGCCCCAGCATTTT.

V gene TRBV6-2 or TRBV6-3 combines with J gene TRBJ1-2, with D perhaps TRBD1 (5 bases). V dropped 7 bases and J dropped 5 bases, with 11 bases sitting between them. CDR1 and CDR2 (germline): MNHEY, SVGEGT. The CDR3 has 12 amino acids. The CDR3: CASKPQGYGYTF. CDR3 coding DNA: TGTGCCAGCAAGCCCCAGGGATATGGCTACACCTTC.